This T cell receptor (beta chain) stems from a study of T cell responses to AZD1222 COVID-19 vaccine. Study-wide results and caveats: Only after the peak T cell response were repertoires sampled. There were vaccine-associated CD4 TCRs across spike, dominant at 160-218 and 743-854.

V gave up 1 base and J gave up 0 bases, with 9 bases separating them. This CDR3 region has 16 residues. Looked up from germline, CDR1 is KGHDR and CDR2 is SFDVKD. This clone occurred once. Antigen unknown. The method was immunoSEQ multiplex PCR; TCRdb's version includes in-frame clones alone and lacks a portion of them. The data show 140,000 to 150,000 clones, about 90% seen once. V gene TRBV24-1 combines with J gene TRBJ1-3; perhaps TRBD1 as D (5 bases). This sample comprised peripheral blood, obtained on day 0 of AZD1222 vaccination. The clonotype comes from an adult in good health. CDR3 coding DNA: TGTGCCACCAGTGATTTAACAGGACTCTCTGGAAACACCATATATTTT. Its translation is CATSDLTGLSGNTIYF.